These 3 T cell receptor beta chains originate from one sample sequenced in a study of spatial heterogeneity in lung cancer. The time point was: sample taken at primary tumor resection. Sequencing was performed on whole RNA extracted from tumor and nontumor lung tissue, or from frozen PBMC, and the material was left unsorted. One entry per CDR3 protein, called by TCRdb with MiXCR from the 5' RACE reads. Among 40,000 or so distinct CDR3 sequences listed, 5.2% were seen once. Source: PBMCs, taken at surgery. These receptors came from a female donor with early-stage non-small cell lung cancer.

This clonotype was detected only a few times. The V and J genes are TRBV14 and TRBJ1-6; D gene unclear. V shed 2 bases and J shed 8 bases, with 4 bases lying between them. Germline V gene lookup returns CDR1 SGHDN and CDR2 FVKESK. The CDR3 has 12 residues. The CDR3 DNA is TGTGCCAGCAGCCAATTTGATTCACCCCTCCACTTT. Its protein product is CASSQFDSPLHF.

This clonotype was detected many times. The chain's CDR3 is CASSETGGASTGYGYTF. The CDR3, as DNA: TGTGCCAGCAGCGAGACAGGGGGCGCTTCTACTGGCTATGGCTACACCTTC. The V gene is TRBV9, the J gene TRBJ1-2, with 10 positions matching TRBD1. CDR3 length: 17 amino acids. CDR1 SGDLS and CDR2 YYNGEE come from the germline V gene. Unmatched junction bases numbered 12, after V lost 3 bases and J lost 4 bases.

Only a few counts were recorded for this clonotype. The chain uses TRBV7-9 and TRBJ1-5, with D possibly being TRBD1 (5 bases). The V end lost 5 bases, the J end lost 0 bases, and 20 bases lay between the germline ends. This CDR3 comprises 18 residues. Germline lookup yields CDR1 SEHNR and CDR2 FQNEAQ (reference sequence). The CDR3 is CASSPGDRSFNSNQPQHF. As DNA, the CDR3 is TGTGCCAGCAGCCCCGGGGACCGAAGCTTTAATAGCAATCAGCCCCAGCATTTT.